This T cell receptor beta chain appears in the sequencing data of a study of beta chain features in type 1 diabetes. Overall study results and limits: PCR, the amplification step, might favor shorter templates, equally in patients and controls.

Germline-derived CDR1 and CDR2 are SGHKS and YYEKEE (reference sequence). This CDR3 is 13 amino acids long. V gave up 6 bases and J gave up 5 bases, with 14 bases separating them. The purity of all sorted populations exceeded 98%. With respect to this clone: Its antigen is not identified.

Investigators reverse transcribed all isolated RNA, so they sequenced expressed TCRB transcripts. The method was immunoSEQ multiplex PCR; TCRdb's version includes in-frame clones alone and lacks a portion of them. The repertoire holds 330,000 or so clones, roughly 21% seen once, with approximately 0.046% in the top ten. The source material was naive CD4+ T cells from blood. This chain joins TRBV5-5 and TRBJ2-5; maybe TRBD2 (6 bases). The TCR sequence derives from a young woman in good health. CDR3 nucleotide sequence: TGTGCCAGCAACGCGCGGGGCAGGGAGACCCAGTACTTC. Its translation: CASNARGRETQYF.